Listed here are 29 T cell receptor beta chains from one sample, sequenced in a study of T-cell reconstitution after alpha-beta-depleted transplantation in children (dated by TCRdb to 2016 to 2018). Results the study describes overall, beyond this receptor: Hyperexpanded clone frequencies declined over subsequent months; after one year, T-cell counts and TCRbeta diversity were mostly attributed to newly produced T cells.

Their target antigens are unknown. Receptor libraries were prepared by PCR. The run used an Illumina HiSeq 2500. Molecular barcoding was employed in the preparation of TCR libraries, with unique molecular identifiers being used to normalize TCRbeta repertoire quantification. TCRdb reran the public reads through fastp at Q25 and MiXCR, keeping productive beta chains. Identical CDR3 proteins give one entry, which carries the most common genes and DNA. The table for this sample lists about 300,000 distinct CDR3 sequences; around 7.1% of them were counted only once. 9.1% of the sample rests with the top ten. Sample treatment or condition, as interpreted from the label and publication: allogeneic hematopoietic cell transplantation with graft depleted of TCRalphabeta T cells and CD19 B cells. Here the sequenced sample was peripheral blood, taken 360 days after TCRalphabeta/CD19-depleted stem cell transplant. These receptors were obtained from a female patient aged 2-9 years who had a stem cell transplant for Fanconi anemia, so the T cells may come from the graft donor.

This clonotype appeared a few times. This rearrangement joins TRBV5-6 to TRBJ1-1; 8 bases match TRBD1. The J segment lost 7 bases and the V segment lost 4 bases, leaving 6 bases of the junction unmatched. Per germline, CDR1 SGHDT and CDR2 YYEEEE. CDR3 length equals 13 residues. The DNA for the CDR3 is TGTGCCAGCAGCCTCAGTGACAGGGGTGAAGCTTTCTTT. It specifies CASSLSDRGEAFF.

This chain joins TRBV11-2 and TRBJ1-4; 8 positions agree with TRBD1. The CDR3 has 15 residues. Trimming took 5 bases from V and 8 from J; bases not matched to a gene: 10. Looked up from germline, CDR1 is SGHAT and CDR2 is FQNNGV. CDR3 nucleotide sequence: TGTGCCAGCAGCCGATCCCCGGACAGGGTGGAAAAACTGTTTTTT. Amino acid sequence: CASSRSPDRVEKLFF. Looking up the rest from reference TRBV11-2 and TRBJ1-4 gives the full variable domain: EAGVAQSPRYKIIEKRQSVAFWCNPISGHATLYWYQQILGQGPKLLIQFQNNGVVDDSQLPKDRFSAERLKGVDSTLKIQPAKLEDSAVYLCASSRSPDRVEKLFFGSGTQLSVL.

This clonotype occurred a few times. The rearrangement links TRBV5-5 to TRBJ2-7; 8 bases agree with TRBD1. V dropped 3 bases and J dropped 6; count of bases not matched to a gene: 5. In germline, CDR1 is SGHKS, CDR2 YYEKEE (reference sequence). The CDR3 runs 13 residues. CDR3 sequence reads: CASSWTGLIEQYF. The CDR3 nucleotides are TGTGCCAGCAGCTGGACAGGGTTAATCGAGCAGTACTTC.

This clonotype was found many times. J is TRBJ2-7 and V is TRBV12-3 or TRBV12-4; 7 bases fit TRBD2. Trimming at V came to 3 bases and at J to 6 bases, leaving 5 bases not matched to a gene. The CDR3 is 13 residues long. CDR3 coding DNA: TGTGCCAGCAGTTTGGGGGGGTCCCTCGAGCAGTACTTC. Amino acids: CASSLGGSLEQYF.

This clonotype was seen at least ten times. V is TRBV12-3 or TRBV12-4 and J is TRBJ1-3; TRBD1 agrees at 8 bases. The CDR3 totals 15 residues. J gave up 2 bases and V 1 base, and 1 base lay outside the gene matches. The CDR3 region is CASSLETGAGNTIYF. The CDR3 region has the DNA TGTGCCAGCAGTTTAGAGACAGGGGCTGGAAACACCATATATTTT.

There are a few counts of this clonotype. The chain is built from TRBV11-2 and TRBJ1-6; D not resolved. The CDR3 is 16 residues long. V was shortened by 3 bases and J by 0 bases, with 9 bases between the two germline ends. The germline gives CDR1 SGHAT, CDR2 FQNNGV. CDR3 residues: CASSFSRSSYNSPLHF. The CDR3 DNA follows: TGTGCCAGCAGCTTTAGTCGGAGCTCCTATAATTCACCCCTCCACTTT. The full variable domain, its missing parts supplied by reference TRBV11-2 and TRBJ1-6, is EAGVAQSPRYKIIEKRQSVAFWCNPISGHATLYWYQQILGQGPKLLIQFQNNGVVDDSQLPKDRFSAERLKGVDSTLKIQPAKLEDSAVYLCASSFSRSSYNSPLHFGNGTRLTVT.

The CDR3 spells CASSAGTALNQPQHF. DNA of the CDR3: TGTGCCAGCAGTGCCGGGACGGCGTTAAATCAGCCCCAGCATTTT. The V call is TRBV6-1, the J call TRBJ1-5, with D perhaps TRBD1 (5 bases). This CDR3 region has 15 residues. Per germline, CDR1 MNHNS and CDR2 SASEGT. V was pared by 4 bases and J by 4 bases, with 14 bases between.

The rearrangement joins TRBV30 to TRBJ2-1, with TRBD2 identical over 9 bases. The V segment lost 8 bases and the J segment 10 bases; nucleotides outside the gene matches: 15. Germline V CDR1 and CDR2: GTSNPN, SVGIG (reference sequence). The CDR3 is made up of 14 amino acids. The CDR3 loop is CAATSGFFLDEQFF. DNA for the CDR3: TGTGCCGCGACTAGCGGTTTTTTCCTGGACGAGCAGTTCTTC.

This clonotype turned up a few times. V usage is TRBV20-1 and J usage is TRBJ2-5; D is ambiguous. CDR1 is DFQATT, CDR2 SNEGSKA, per germline (reference sequence). V lost 0 bases and J lost 3, with 5 bases in between. This CDR3 spans 12 amino acids. This CDR3 reads CSAREGKETQYF. The CDR3 coding sequence is TGCAGTGCTAGAGAGGGGAAAGAGACCCAGTACTTC.

This clonotype was counted only a few times. The chain has TRBV20-1 and TRBJ2-2; TRBD2 agrees at 11 bases. Per the germline V gene, CDR1 is DFQATT and CDR2 is SNEGSKA (reference sequence). This CDR3 contains 14 residues. V trimming: 5 bases; J trimming: 4 bases; junction bases outside the gene matches: 3. CDR3 bases: TGCAGTGCTTTCGGGACTAGCGGCACCGGGGAGCTGTTTTTT. As protein: CSAFGTSGTGELFF.

This clonotype showed up many times. V gene TRBV2 combines with J gene TRBJ2-3; 7 bases fit TRBD2. CDR3 size: 15 residues. The V segment lost 1 base and the J segment 3 bases; nucleotides outside the gene matches: 4. The germline V gene encodes CDR1 SNHLY and CDR2 FYNNEI. The CDR3 coding sequence is TGTGCCAGCAGTGAAGAACTAGCGAGGACAGATACGCAGTATTTT. Its translation: CASSEELARTDTQYF.

This clonotype was counted many times. The chain has TRBV3-1 and TRBJ2-1, with TRBD2 as a possible D gene (6 bases). Trimming shortened V by 4 bases and J by 5 bases, and 9 bases separated the two germline ends. From germline, CDR1 is LGHDT and CDR2 YNNKEL (reference sequence). The CDR3 is 13 amino acids. The CDR3: CASSRRLDNEQFF. CDR3 bases: TGTGCCAGCAGCCGCAGACTAGACAATGAGCAGTTCTTC.

In regard to this clonotype: This may stem from a read error, because a much larger clone lies one nucleotide away. V usage is TRBV7-2 and J usage is TRBJ2-3; 7 bases map to TRBD2. After removal of 3 bases from V and 1 base from J, the junction contained 4 bases not matched to a gene. The CDR3 is 15 amino acids. Germline V gene data show CDR1 as SGHTA and CDR2 as FQGNSA. The CDR3 sequence is CASSFGLVGTDTQYF. CDR3 sequence (DNA): TGTGCCAGCAGCTTCGGACTAGTGGGCACAGATACGCAGTATTTT.

The chain uses TRBV15 and TRBJ2-7, with 9 bases that match TRBD2. The CDR3 has 17 amino acids. V gave up 1 base and J gave up 1 base; unmatched junction bases: 8. Germline V lookup: CDR1 LNHNV, CDR2 YYDKDF (reference sequence). CDR3 amino acids: CATSRGIGGGASYEQYV. The CDR3 bases are TGTGCCACCAGCAGAGGCATCGGCGGGGGGGCATCCTACGAGCAGTACGTC.

The table lists this clonotype with a few counts. The chain employs TRBV7-6 and TRBJ2-5; 12 bases map to TRBD2. CDR1 is SGHVS and CDR2 is FNYEAQ in the germline V gene. Losses at the gene ends were 2 bases for V and 5 bases for J; bases not matched to a gene: 12. This CDR3 region has 18 residues. The CDR3 loop is CASSLKGLAGYMVETQYF. CDR3 coding DNA: TGTGCCAGCAGCTTAAAGGGACTAGCGGGTTACATGGTCGAGACCCAGTACTTC. The variable domain in full, completed from reference TRBV7-6 and TRBJ2-5, reads GAGVSQSPRYKVTKRGQDVALRCDPISGHVSLYWYRQALGQGPEFLTYFNYEAQQDKSGLPNDRFSAERPEGSISTLTIQRTEQRDSAMYRCASSLKGLAGYMVETQYFGPGTRLLVL.

There are many counts of this clonotype. The chain is built from TRBV29-1 and TRBJ2-5; TRBD1 matches at 10 bases. With V trimmed by 3 bases and J by 5 bases, 3 bases remained unmatched. The CDR3 sequence is 13 residues long. Germline V lookup: CDR1 SQVTM, CDR2 ANQGSEA. The CDR3 loop reads CSVEGQGHETQYF. The CDR3 region has the DNA TGCAGCGTTGAGGGACAGGGGCACGAGACCCAGTACTTC.

This chain connects TRBV2 to TRBJ1-1, with TRBD1 identical over 7 bases. After removal of 0 bases from V and 10 bases from J, the junction contained 5 bases not matched to a gene. The CDR3 loop spans 13 amino acids. Germline CDR1 is SNHLY and CDR2 is FYNNEI. The CDR3 DNA follows: TGTGCCAGCAGTGAAGCAAGTGCAGGGGGAGCTTTCTTT. It is translated as CASSEASAGGAFF.

This clonotype was seen a few times. The rearrangement joins TRBV5-1 to TRBJ1-1; 7 nucleotides agree with TRBD1. The CDR3 totals 15 residues. Losses at the gene ends were 3 bases for V and 1 base for J; bases not matched to a gene: 6. Germline-derived CDR1 and CDR2 are SGHRS and YFSETQ. CDR3 residues: CASSWLGGRNTEAFF. The DNA for the CDR3 is TGCGCCAGCAGCTGGTTAGGGGGCAGGAACACTGAAGCTTTCTTT. Supplemented by reference TRBV5-1 and TRBJ1-1, the full variable domain reads KAGVTQTPRYLIKTRGQQVTLSCSPISGHRSVSWYQQTPGQGLQFLFEYFSETQRNKGNFPGRFSGRQFSNSRSEMNVSTLELGDSALYLCASSWLGGRNTEAFFGQGTRLTVV.

This clonotype has just a few counts. The V and J genes are TRBV7-6 and TRBJ1-2; the D gene is possibly TRBD1 (5 bases). The germline V gene encodes CDR1 SGHVS and CDR2 FNYEAQ. This CDR3 is built from 15 residues. Trimming removed 8 bases at V and 6 bases at J, with 22 bases between. The CDR3 loop reads CASPVPNPGTDGYTF. CDR3 coding DNA: TGTGCCAGCCCAGTTCCAAACCCAGGGACCGATGGCTACACCTTC.

V usage is TRBV3-1 and J usage is TRBJ2-7; no clear D gene. Germline values: CDR1 LGHDT, CDR2 YNNKEL (reference sequence). Trimming shortened V by 11 bases and J by 4 bases, and 24 bases separated the two germline ends. The CDR3 is 15 residues long. The CDR3 coding sequence is TGTGCCTGCTGCCAAGAAGGACGCCCATGGTACGAGCAGTACTTC. Amino acid sequence: CACCQEGRPWYEQYF.

This clonotype was picked up many times. The chain combines TRBV10-3 with TRBJ2-5, with D tentatively TRBD2 (7 bases). The CDR3 consists of 15 residues. From germline, CDR1 is ENHRY and CDR2 SYGVKD. V was clipped by 8 bases and J by 2 bases, with 18 bases between them. The chain's CDR3 is CAIGRGGGYQETQYF. CDR3 bases: TGTGCCATCGGCCGCGGCGGGGGCTATCAAGAGACCCAGTACTTC.

This clonotype turned up a few times. This chain uses TRBV7-8 with TRBJ2-5; 9 bases fit TRBD1. The CDR3 sequence is 16 residues long. After removal of 3 bases from V and 2 bases from J, the junction contained 7 bases not matched to a gene. From germline, CDR1 is SGHVS and CDR2 FQNEAQ. The CDR3 protein is CASSFYGTGIQETQYF. CDR3 bases: TGTGCCAGCAGCTTTTATGGGACAGGGATACAAGAGACCCAGTACTTC.

This clonotype came up many times. The chain carries TRBV20-1 and TRBJ2-7; 7 nucleotides match TRBD1. Per the germline V gene, CDR1 is DFQATT and CDR2 is SNEGSKA (reference sequence). The CDR3 is 12 amino acids. Trimming at V came to 1 base and at J to 3 bases, leaving 0 bases not matched to a gene. CDR3 protein: CSARGQGYEQYF. The CDR3 nucleotides are TGCAGTGCTAGAGGACAGGGCTACGAGCAGTACTTC.

There are a few counts of this clonotype. The chain links TRBV13 to TRBJ1-1; D is ambiguous. The CDR3 is 15 amino acids. Per germline, CDR1 PRHDT and CDR2 FYEKMQ (reference sequence). Trimming took 3 bases from V and 2 from J, leaving 13 bases between them. The CDR3 reads CASSFPSSVNTEAFF. CDR3 nucleotides: TGTGCCAGCAGCTTCCCCTCCTCGGTTAACACTGAAGCTTTCTTT. Looking up the rest from reference TRBV13 and TRBJ1-1 gives the full variable domain: AAGVIQSPRHLIKEKRETATLKCYPIPRHDTVYWYQQGPGQDPQFLISFYEKMQSDKGSIPDRFSAQQFSDYHSELNMSSLELGDSALYFCASSFPSSVNTEAFFGQGTRLTVV.

This chain uses TRBV19 with TRBJ1-1; the D is unclear. CDR3 length: 14 residues. With 2 bases removed from V and 3 bases from J, the gap between germline ends came to 10 bases. The germline V gene has CDR1 LNHDA and CDR2 SQIVND (reference sequence). CDR3: CASSIQRWDTEAFF. The CDR3, as DNA: TGTGCCAGTAGTATACAGAGGTGGGACACTGAAGCTTTCTTT.

This clonotype has just a few counts. The chain is built from TRBV7-2 and TRBJ1-5; D might be TRBD1 (5 bases). Between the trimmed V and J ends, which lost 5 bases and 7 bases, there was a span of 18 bases. Germline CDR1 reads SGHTA; CDR2 reads FQGNSA. The CDR3 totals 15 residues. DNA for the CDR3: TGTGCCAGCAGCGCCTATCGGGGGACCGGGCAGCCCCAGCATTTT. It encodes CASSAYRGTGQPQHF.

This clonotype was seen many times. The gene calls are TRBV7-9 and TRBJ1-3; possibly TRBD1 for D (6 bases). The V end lost 3 bases, the J end lost 0 bases, and 6 bases lay between the germline ends. The CDR3 sequence is 14 residues long. The V gene's germline CDR1 is SEHNR and CDR2 FQNEAQ (reference sequence). The CDR3 DNA is TGTGCCAGCAGCTTGGGACACTCTGGAAACACCATATATTTT. Its protein product is CASSLGHSGNTIYF.

This clonotype was recorded at least ten times. The genes are TRBV19 and TRBJ2-1; 9 nucleotides line up with TRBD2. The CDR3 totals 15 residues. The germline V gene has CDR1 LNHDA and CDR2 SQIVND (reference sequence). The J segment lost 4 bases and the V segment lost 4 bases, leaving 5 bases of the junction unmatched. The CDR3 is CASSKVLAGYNEQFF. The CDR3 DNA sequence: TGTGCCAGTAGTAAAGTACTAGCGGGTTACAATGAGCAGTTCTTC. Full variable domain (outside the CDR3, taken from reference TRBV19 and TRBJ2-1): DGGITQSPKYLFRKEGQNVTLSCEQNLNHDAMYWYRQDPGQGLRLIYYSQIVNDFQKGDIAEGYSVSREKKESFPLTVTSAQKNPTAFYLCASSKVLAGYNEQFFGPGTRLTVL.

V is TRBV4-2 and J is TRBJ2-2; TRBD1 agrees at 7 bases. Losses at the gene ends were 2 bases for V and 0 bases for J; bases not matched to a gene: 6. Germline CDR1 and CDR2: LGHNA and YNFKEQ. The CDR3 is 17 residues long. The CDR3 DNA sequence: TGTGCCAGCAGCCAACCCTACAGGGGCGCGAACACCGGGGAGCTGTTTTTT. Its protein is CASSQPYRGANTGELFF.